A single sample is the source of the 15 T cell receptor beta chains below, sequenced in a study of blood T cell repertoires in COVID-19. Measured with immunoSEQ multiplex PCR; TCRdb has only the in-frame clones, and not every one. The table has around 280,000 clones, around nine tenths seen once. The sample was peripheral blood. These receptors originate from a man between 65 and 85 years old with acute or convalescent COVID-19.

This chain links TRBV19 with TRBJ1-1, with 8 bases matching TRBD1. In germline, CDR1 is LNHDA, CDR2 SQIVND (reference sequence). The ends lost 9 bases at V and 6 bases at J; junction bases unmatched: 12. The CDR3 contains 14 residues. The CDR3 DNA reads TGTGCCAGCACCCCCAGGGGGCGAAGCTCTGAAGCTTTCTTT. Amino acids: CASTPRGRSSEAFF.

The chain's CDR3 is CASSRAPPGQGYEKLFF. The CDR3 DNA follows: TGTGCCAGCAGCCGAGCCCCGCCTGGACAGGGGTATGAAAAACTGTTTTTT. J is TRBJ1-4 and V is TRBV5-8; 9 bases map to TRBD1. Trimming took 4 bases from V and 6 from J; bases not matched to a gene: 13. Germline V gene sequence: CDR1 SGHTS, CDR2 YDEGEE. This CDR3 region has 17 residues.

The V and J genes are TRBV9 and TRBJ2-7; the match to TRBD2 covers 8 bases. The CDR3 covers 14 residues. Germline V CDR1 and CDR2: SGDLS, YYNGEE. After removal of 4 bases from V and 5 bases from J, the junction contained 8 bases not matched to a gene. CDR3 nucleotide sequence: TGTGCCAGCAGCATAAGCGGGAGTTTCAACGAGCAGTACTTC. It yields the protein CASSISGSFNEQYF.

The chain is built from TRBV2 and TRBJ2-3; 7 bases align to TRBD1. J gave up 5 bases and V 6 bases, and 11 bases lay outside the gene matches. In germline, CDR1 is SNHLY, CDR2 FYNNEI. The CDR3 has 15 residues. CDR3 region: CASSLRQGGEDTQYF. CDR3 DNA sequence: TGTGCCAGCAGCCTCAGACAGGGTGGGGAAGATACGCAGTATTTT.

This clone was seen a handful of times. The V call is TRBV6-2 or TRBV6-3, the J call TRBJ1-1; D not certain. CDR1 MNHEY and CDR2 SVGEGT come from the germline V gene. This CDR3 is built from 17 residues. The V end lost 0 bases, the J end lost 0 bases, and 14 bases lay between the germline ends. CDR3 nucleotide sequence: TGTGCCAGCAGTTACTCACAACGGGGATTGATGAACACTGAAGCTTTCTTT. This translates into CASSYSQRGLMNTEAFF.

The chain combines TRBV28 with TRBJ1-1; D is perhaps TRBD1 (6 bases). The CDR3 consists of 14 residues. Trimming took off 5 bases at V and 5 bases at J, with 15 bases between the two ends. The germline V gene encodes CDR1 MDHEN and CDR2 SYDVKM. The CDR3 region has the DNA TGTGCCAGCAGTATTGCAGGGGTTGGAACTGAAGCTTTCTTT. It is translated as CASSIAGVGTEAFF.

The table lists this clone with a few counts. J is TRBJ1-6 and V is TRBV12-3 or TRBV12-4; D uncertain. The length of the CDR3 is 13 residues. V lost 7 bases, J lost 10 bases, and 14 bases lay in between. The CDR3 region has the DNA TGTGCCAGCACCCAGGATGTCTGGTCACCCCTCCACTTT. This codes for CASTQDVWSPLHF.

The chain couples TRBV18 to TRBJ2-1, with 9 bases that match TRBD1. The V gene end was trimmed by 3 bases and the J gene end by 10 bases; junction bases not matched to a gene: 13. Germline V gene sequence: CDR1 KGHSH, CDR2 LQKENI. The CDR3 consists of 16 residues. The CDR3 protein is CASSPQGQGSSGEQFF. CDR3 bases: TGTGCCAGCTCACCCCAGGGACAGGGTTCGTCGGGAGAGCAGTTCTTC.

This chain uses TRBV4-3 with TRBJ1-4; TRBD1 agrees at 7 bases. CDR3 length: 17 amino acids. V shed 4 bases, J shed 12 bases, and the junction held 20 bases outside the gene matches. CDR1 and CDR2 (germline): LGHNA, YSLEER. The CDR3: CASSRVYGTDYQRELFF. DNA of the CDR3: TGCGCCAGCAGCCGCGTATACGGGACAGACTACCAGAGGGAACTGTTTTTT.

The genes are TRBV7-2 and TRBJ2-1; TRBD1 is a possible D gene (6 bases). The CDR3 covers 15 residues. Trimming left V 1 base short and J 4 bases short, with 11 bases between. Per germline, CDR1 SGHTA and CDR2 FQGNSA. CDR3 coding DNA: TGTGCCAGCAGCTTAGGTCAAGGGGGTTACAATGAGCAGTTCTTC. As protein: CASSLGQGGYNEQFF.

This clone occurred a few times. The chain employs TRBV6-5 and TRBJ1-2; the D is unclear. The germline V gene has CDR1 MNHEY and CDR2 SVGAGI. The CDR3 consists of 11 residues. Trimming left V 6 bases short and J 5 bases short, with 7 bases between. This chain's CDR3 is CASRLTYGYTF. The CDR3 DNA reads as TGTGCCAGCAGGTTGACTTATGGCTACACCTTC.

The chain carries TRBV11-3 and TRBJ2-3, with TRBD2 matching 11 bases. This CDR3 contains 16 residues. Germline-derived CDR1 and CDR2 are SGHNT and YENEEA. Unmatched junction bases numbered 6, after V lost 5 bases and J lost 2 bases. This chain's CDR3 is CASSPVAGGITDTQYF. The CDR3 bases are TGTGCCAGCAGCCCAGTAGCGGGAGGGATCACAGATACGCAGTATTTT.

The chain carries TRBV9 and TRBJ2-3; 7 nucleotides align to TRBD2. Germline CDR1 SGDLS, CDR2 YYNGEE. This CDR3 has 16 residues. With V trimmed by 0 bases and J by 1 base, 5 bases remained unmatched. The CDR3 DNA sequence: TGTGCCAGCAGCGTAGATCAGGGAGGGGGCACAGATACGCAGTATTTT. Translation: CASSVDQGGGTDTQYF.

This clone was seen a single time. J is TRBJ1-2 and V is TRBV5-6, with TRBD1 identical over 7 bases. Germline V CDR1 and CDR2: SGHDT, YYEEEE. V gave up 5 bases and J gave up 4 bases; unmatched junction bases: 5. The CDR3 loop spans 13 amino acids. CDR3 in DNA: TGTGCCAGCAGGCCCCAGGGGGTCTATGGCTACACCTTC. Protein sequence: CASRPQGVYGYTF.

The chain has TRBV5-5 and TRBJ2-7; TRBD1 agrees at 8 bases. The CDR3 loop spans 15 amino acids. After removal of 1 base from V and 2 bases from J, the junction contained 5 bases not matched to a gene. Germline lookup yields CDR1 SGHKS and CDR2 YYEKEE (reference sequence). The CDR3 reads CASSLSGTGTYEQYF. In nucleotides, the CDR3 is TGTGCCAGCAGCTTGAGTGGGACAGGAACCTACGAGCAGTACTTC.